Here is one T cell receptor (beta chain) with its context. Which antigen it targets is not known. The record has no base qualities; no much larger clone is one base away. V and J lose 4 bases and 3 bases, and a span of 10 bases separates them. From the cysteine through the phenylalanine, the CDR3 covers 14 amino acids. The sequence is cut down to CDR3 DNA, 42 bases in frame from base 1. CDR1 and CDR2, per the germline V gene, are SGHRS and YFSETQ. The sample is drawn from a study of robustness of blood B and T cell sequencing (dated by TCRdb to the late 2010s). For context, the study as a whole: The study was designed to determine how much peripheral blood is required to reliably characterize an individual's TCRbeta and IgG repertoires. In each of the roughly ten independently drawn blood samples, both the TCRbeta and the IgG repertoires were quantified. As technical replicates, two replicate TCRbeta cDNA libraries were prepared from one shared RNA pool derived from a single 10 ml draw.

Receptor amplification or capture employed PCR. TCRdb names Illumina MiSeq as the instrument used. cDNA was synthesized with SMARTScribe reverse transcriptase and a 5' template-switch oligo that added a universal priming site. The template-switch oligo carried a 12-nucleotide random unique molecular identifier (UMI) that tagged each cDNA molecule. During reverse transcription, chain-specific reverse primers targeted TCRbeta transcripts. Uracil DNA glycosylase treatment was used to remove residual template-switch adapters, and a Qiagen MinElute kit was used to purify the cDNA. For the first PCR, KAPA HiFi HotStart ReadyMix was used for roughly 24 cycles, with amplification split across four 50 ul reactions containing step-out primers. Before further amplification, first-round PCR products were gel-purified. Illumina Nextera adapters were added in a second 8-cycle PCR, after which libraries were purified and pooled. The UMI barcode for each TCRbeta molecule was captured by a 50-nucleotide 5' read. Per the authors' processing: The MIGEC toolkit was used to group reads by UMI into consensus reads. Final reads were produced by merging forward and reverse consensus reads with PEAR. Identical UMI-sequence pairs found in more than one library were treated as cross-sample contamination and removed by a custom decontamination script. MIGMAP, a wrapper around IgBLAST, was used to carry out V(D)J assignment and CDR3 extraction. TCR clonotypes were defined by identical V gene, J gene and CDR3 amino acid sequence; CDR1 and CDR2 were not sequenced. The public reads were reprocessed in TCRdb via fastp at Q25 and MiXCR, keeping in-frame beta chains. Duplicate CDR3 protein sequences are folded into a single record with the most common DNA and genes. These V and J calls rely on TCRdb rather than the paper's analysis. The sample table records over a thousand distinct CDR3 sequences; roughly 71% of these occur just once. The ten most abundant clones make up less than 40% of the sample.

TCRbeta repertoires were quantified from mRNA rather than genomic DNA, which captures expressed receptors. Without any cell sorting, leukocytes from the buffy coat were collected into Trizol, and RNA was extracted using the Direct-zol RNA MiniPrep Plus kit. To separate plasma, buffy coat and red blood cells, the EDTA blood tubes were centrifuged right away at 4 degrees C. Results and caveats for the whole study, not just this receptor: Between the technical replicate libraries, over 85% of the top 10,000 TCRbeta clonotypes in one library were also present in the other library. The 1,000 most abundant TCRbeta clonotypes from the pooled draws were found in every single 10 ml sample. EDTA tubes required immediate fractionation, limiting use in multi-site collections. A full plateau was not reached by TCRbeta rarefaction curves, suggesting under-sequencing or many low-abundance clonotypes. Pooling tubes did not increase the overlap of rare TCRbeta clonotypes, which implies that much larger blood volumes would be needed to capture rare TCRbeta clonotypes. When 3 or 4 tubes (roughly 26-40 ml blood) were combined, saturation was approached in coverage of the top 10,000 TCRbeta clonotypes. Evidence of cross-contamination, likely caused by batch processing, was seen in one pair of TCRbeta libraries, and the UMI-sequence pairs shared between the two libraries were removed.

The sequenced material came from peripheral blood. The V gene is TRBV5-1 and the J gene is TRBJ2-2; TRBD1 is possibly the D segment (5 matching bases). This TCR was recovered from a human donor in good health. The CDR3 reads CASSHGRDTGELFF. The bases read TGCGCCAGCAGCCACGGCAGGGACACCGGGGAGCTGTTTTTT.